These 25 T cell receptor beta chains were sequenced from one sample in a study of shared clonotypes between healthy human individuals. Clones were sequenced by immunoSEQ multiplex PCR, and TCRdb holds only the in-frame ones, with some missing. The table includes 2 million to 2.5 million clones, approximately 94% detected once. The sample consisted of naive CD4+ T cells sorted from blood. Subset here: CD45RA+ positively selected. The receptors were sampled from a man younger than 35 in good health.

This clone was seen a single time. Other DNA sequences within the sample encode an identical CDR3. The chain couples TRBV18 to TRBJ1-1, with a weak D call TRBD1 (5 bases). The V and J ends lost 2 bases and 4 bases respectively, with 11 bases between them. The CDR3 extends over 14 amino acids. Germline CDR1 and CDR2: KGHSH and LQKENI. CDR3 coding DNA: TGTGCCAGCTCACCAGGGCAGGGAGGCACTGAAGCTTTCTTT. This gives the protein CASSPGQGGTEAFF.

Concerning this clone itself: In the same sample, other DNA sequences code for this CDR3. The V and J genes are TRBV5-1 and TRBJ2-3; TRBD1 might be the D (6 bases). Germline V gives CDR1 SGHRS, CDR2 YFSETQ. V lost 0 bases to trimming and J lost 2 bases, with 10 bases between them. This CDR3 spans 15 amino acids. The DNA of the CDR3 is TGCGCCAGCAGCTTGGCAGGGGTGCCCACAGATACGCAGTATTTT. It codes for CASSLAGVPTDTQYF. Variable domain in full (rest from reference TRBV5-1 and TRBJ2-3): KAGVTQTPRYLIKTRGQQVTLSCSPISGHRSVSWYQQTPGQGLQFLFEYFSETQRNKGNFPGRFSGRQFSNSRSEMNVSTLELGDSALYLCASSLAGVPTDTQYFGPGTRLTVL.

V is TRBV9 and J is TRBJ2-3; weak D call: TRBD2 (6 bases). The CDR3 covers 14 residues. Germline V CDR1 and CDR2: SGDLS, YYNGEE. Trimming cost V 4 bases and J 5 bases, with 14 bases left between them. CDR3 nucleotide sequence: TGTGCCAGCAGCCCCGGGAGTAGGGTAGATACGCAGTATTTT. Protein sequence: CASSPGSRVDTQYF.

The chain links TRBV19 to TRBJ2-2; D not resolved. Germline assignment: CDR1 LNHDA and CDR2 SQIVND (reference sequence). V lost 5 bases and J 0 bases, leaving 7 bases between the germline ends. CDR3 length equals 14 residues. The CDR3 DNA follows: TGTGCCAGTAGTCGGATCCCGAACACCGGGGAGCTGTTTTTT. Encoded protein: CASSRIPNTGELFF.

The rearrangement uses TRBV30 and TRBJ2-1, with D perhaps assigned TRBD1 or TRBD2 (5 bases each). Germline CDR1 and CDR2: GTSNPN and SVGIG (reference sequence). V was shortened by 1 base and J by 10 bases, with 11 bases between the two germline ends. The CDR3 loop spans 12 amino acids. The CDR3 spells CAWSERGSEQFF. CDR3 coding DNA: TGTGCCTGGAGTGAGAGGGGTTCAGAGCAGTTCTTC.

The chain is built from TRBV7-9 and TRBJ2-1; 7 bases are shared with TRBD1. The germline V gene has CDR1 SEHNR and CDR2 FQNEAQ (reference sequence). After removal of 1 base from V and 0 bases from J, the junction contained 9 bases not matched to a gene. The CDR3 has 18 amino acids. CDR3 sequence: CASSLGLGQANSYNEQFF. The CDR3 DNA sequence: TGTGCCAGCAGCTTAGGGTTAGGACAGGCGAACTCCTACAATGAGCAGTTCTTC.

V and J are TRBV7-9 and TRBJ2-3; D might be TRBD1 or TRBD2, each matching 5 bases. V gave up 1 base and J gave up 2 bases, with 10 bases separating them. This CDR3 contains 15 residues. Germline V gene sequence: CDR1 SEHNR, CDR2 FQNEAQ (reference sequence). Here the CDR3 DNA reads TGTGCCAGCAGCTTAGGGGACCGAACCACAGATACGCAGTATTTT. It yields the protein CASSLGDRTTDTQYF.

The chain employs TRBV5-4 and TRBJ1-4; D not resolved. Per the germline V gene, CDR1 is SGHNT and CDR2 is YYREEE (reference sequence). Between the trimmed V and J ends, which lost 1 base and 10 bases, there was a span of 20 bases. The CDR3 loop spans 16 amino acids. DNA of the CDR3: TGTGCCAGCAGCTTGAGTTCTCGGGCCGAGGCGGGAAAACTGTTTTTT. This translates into CASSLSSRAEAGKLFF.

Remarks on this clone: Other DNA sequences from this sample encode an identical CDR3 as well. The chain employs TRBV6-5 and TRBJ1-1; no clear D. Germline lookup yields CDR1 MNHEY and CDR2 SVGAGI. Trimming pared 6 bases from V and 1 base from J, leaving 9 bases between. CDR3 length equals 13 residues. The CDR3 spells CASRLTGNTEAFF. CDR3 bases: TGTGCCAGCAGGCTAACCGGGAACACTGAAGCTTTCTTT.

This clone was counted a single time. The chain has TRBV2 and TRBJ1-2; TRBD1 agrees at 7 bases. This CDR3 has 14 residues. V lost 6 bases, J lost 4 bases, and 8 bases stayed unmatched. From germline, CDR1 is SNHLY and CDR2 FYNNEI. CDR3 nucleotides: TGTGCCAGCAGAAGGACAGGCGGGACCTATGGCTACACCTTC. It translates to CASRRTGGTYGYTF.

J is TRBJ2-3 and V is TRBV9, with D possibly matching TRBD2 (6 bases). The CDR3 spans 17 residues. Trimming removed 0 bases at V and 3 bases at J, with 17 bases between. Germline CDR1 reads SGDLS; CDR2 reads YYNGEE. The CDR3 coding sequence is TGTGCCAGCAGCGTAGAGTTCGTTTCGGCGGGGACAGATACGCAGTATTTT. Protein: CASSVEFVSAGTDTQYF.

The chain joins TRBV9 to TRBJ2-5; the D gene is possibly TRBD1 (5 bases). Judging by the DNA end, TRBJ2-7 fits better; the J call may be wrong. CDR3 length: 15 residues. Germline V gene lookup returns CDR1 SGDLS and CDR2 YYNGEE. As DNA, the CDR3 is TGTGCCAGCAGCGTAGCAGGGTTACCTTCGAGCGAGCAGTACTTC. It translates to CASSVAGLPSSEQYF.

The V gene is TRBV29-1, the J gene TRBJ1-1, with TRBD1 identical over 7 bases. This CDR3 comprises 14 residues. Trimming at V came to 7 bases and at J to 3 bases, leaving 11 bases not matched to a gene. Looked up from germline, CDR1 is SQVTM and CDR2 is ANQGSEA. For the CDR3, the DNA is TGCAGCGCTCCGACAGGGAAGGCGGACACTGAAGCTTTCTTT. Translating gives CSAPTGKADTEAFF.

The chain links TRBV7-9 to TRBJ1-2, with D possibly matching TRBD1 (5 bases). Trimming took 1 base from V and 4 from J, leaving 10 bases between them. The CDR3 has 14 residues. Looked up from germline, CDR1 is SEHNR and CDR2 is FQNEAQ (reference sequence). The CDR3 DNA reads TGTGCCAGCAGCTTAGGGGACGGCCTCTATGGCTACACCTTC. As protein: CASSLGDGLYGYTF.

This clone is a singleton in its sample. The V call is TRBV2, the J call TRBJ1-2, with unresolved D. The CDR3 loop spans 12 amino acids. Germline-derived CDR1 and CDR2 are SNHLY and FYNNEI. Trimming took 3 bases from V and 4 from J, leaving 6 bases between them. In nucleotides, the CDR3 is TGTGCCAGCAGTGACGGCCCCTATGGCTACACCTTC. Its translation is CASSDGPYGYTF.

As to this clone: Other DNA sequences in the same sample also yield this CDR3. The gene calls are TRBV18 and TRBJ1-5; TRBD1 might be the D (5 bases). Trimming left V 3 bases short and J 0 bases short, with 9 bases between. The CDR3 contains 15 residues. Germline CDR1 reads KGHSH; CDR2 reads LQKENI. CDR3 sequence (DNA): TGTGCCAGCTCACCCGGGGGGAATAGCAATCAGCCCCAGCATTTT. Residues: CASSPGGNSNQPQHF.

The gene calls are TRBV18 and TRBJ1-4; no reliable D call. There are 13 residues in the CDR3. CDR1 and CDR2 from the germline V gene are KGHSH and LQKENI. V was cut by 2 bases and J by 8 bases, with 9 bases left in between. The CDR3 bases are TGTGCCAGCTCACCAGATTCTGGGGAAAAACTGTTTTTT. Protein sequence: CASSPDSGEKLFF.

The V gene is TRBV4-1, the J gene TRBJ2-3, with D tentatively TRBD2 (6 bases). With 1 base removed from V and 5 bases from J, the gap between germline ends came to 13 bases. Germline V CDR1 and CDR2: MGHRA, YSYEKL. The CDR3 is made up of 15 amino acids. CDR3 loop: CASSQVGGGQDTQYF. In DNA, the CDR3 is TGCGCCAGCAGCCAAGTCGGGGGTGGGCAAGATACGCAGTATTTT.

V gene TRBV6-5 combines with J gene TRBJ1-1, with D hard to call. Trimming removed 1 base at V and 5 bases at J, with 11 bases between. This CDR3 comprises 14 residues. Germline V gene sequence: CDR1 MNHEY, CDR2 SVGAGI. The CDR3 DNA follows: TGTGCCAGCAGTTACTTTACGGAGGGAACTGAAGCTTTCTTT. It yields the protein CASSYFTEGTEAFF.

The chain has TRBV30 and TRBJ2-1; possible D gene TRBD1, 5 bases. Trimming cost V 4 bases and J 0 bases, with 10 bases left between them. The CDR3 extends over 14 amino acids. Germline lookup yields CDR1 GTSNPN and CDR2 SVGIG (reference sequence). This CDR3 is CAWTYRSSYNEQFF. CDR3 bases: TGTGCCTGGACTTACAGGAGCTCCTACAATGAGCAGTTCTTC.

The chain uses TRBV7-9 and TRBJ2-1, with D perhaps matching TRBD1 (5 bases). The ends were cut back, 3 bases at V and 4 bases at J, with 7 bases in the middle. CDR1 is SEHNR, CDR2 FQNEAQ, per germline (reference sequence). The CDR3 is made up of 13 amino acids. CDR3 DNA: TGTGCCAGCAGCTTGGGGCGGTACAATGAGCAGTTCTTC. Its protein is CASSLGRYNEQFF.

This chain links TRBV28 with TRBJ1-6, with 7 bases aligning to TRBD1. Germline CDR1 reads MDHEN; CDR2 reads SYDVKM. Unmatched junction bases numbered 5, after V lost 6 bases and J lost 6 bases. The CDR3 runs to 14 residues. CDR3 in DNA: TGTGCCAGCAGGGGGGGGACAGTTAATTCACCCCTCCACTTT. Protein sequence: CASRGGTVNSPLHF.

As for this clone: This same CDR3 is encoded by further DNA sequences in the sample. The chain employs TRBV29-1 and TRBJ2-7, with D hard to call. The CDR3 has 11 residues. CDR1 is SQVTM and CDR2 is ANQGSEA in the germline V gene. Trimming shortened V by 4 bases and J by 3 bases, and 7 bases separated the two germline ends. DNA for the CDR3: TGCAGCGTTGCGGTTAGCTACGAGCAGTACTTC. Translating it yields CSVAVSYEQYF.

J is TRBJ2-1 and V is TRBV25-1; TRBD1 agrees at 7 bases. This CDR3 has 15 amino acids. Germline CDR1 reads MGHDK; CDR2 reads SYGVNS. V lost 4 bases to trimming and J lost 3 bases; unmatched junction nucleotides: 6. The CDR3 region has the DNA TGTGCCAGCAGTGTTCCGGGACAGAACTACAATGAGCAGTTCTTC. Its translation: CASSVPGQNYNEQFF.

The chain's CDR3 is CATSRGFGQKSSGNTIYF. The CDR3 nucleotides are TGTGCCACCAGCAGAGGGTTTGGACAGAAGAGCTCTGGAAACACCATATATTTT. The rearrangement joins TRBV15 to TRBJ1-3; possible D gene TRBD1, 6 bases. This CDR3 spans 18 amino acids. V gave up 1 base and J gave up 0 bases, with 16 bases separating them. Germline V gives CDR1 LNHNV, CDR2 YYDKDF (reference sequence).